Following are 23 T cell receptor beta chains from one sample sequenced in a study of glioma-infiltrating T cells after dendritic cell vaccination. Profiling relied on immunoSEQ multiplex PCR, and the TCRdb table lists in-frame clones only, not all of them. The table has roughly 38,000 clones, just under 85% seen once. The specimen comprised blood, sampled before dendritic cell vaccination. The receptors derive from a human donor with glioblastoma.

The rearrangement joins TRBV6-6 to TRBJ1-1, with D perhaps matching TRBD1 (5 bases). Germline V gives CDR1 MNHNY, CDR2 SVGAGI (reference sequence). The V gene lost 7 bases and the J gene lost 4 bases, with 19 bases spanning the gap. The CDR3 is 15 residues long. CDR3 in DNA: TGTGCCAGCACCCAGTTCGGGACTAGAAGCACTGAAGCTTTCTTT. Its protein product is CASTQFGTRSTEAFF.

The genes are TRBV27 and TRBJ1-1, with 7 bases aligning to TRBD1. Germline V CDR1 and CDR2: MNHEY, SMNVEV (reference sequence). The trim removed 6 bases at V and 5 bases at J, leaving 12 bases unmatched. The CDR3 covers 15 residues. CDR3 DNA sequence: TGTGCCAGCAGGGCCGACAGGGTCCGGGGGACTGAAGCTTTCTTT. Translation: CASRADRVRGTEAFF.

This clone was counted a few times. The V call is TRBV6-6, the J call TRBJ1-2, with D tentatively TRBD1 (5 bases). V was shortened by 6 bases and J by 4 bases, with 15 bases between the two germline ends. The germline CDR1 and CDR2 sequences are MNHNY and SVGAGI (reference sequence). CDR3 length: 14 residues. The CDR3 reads CASRMVDRFYGYTF. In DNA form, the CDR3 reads TGTGCCAGCAGAATGGTTGACAGATTCTATGGCTACACCTTC.

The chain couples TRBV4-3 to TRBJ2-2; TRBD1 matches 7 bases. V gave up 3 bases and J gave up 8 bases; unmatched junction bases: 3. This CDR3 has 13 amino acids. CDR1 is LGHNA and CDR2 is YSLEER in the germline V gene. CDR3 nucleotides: TGCGCCAGCAGCCATACAGGGGTGGGGGAGCTGTTTTTT. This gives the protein CASSHTGVGELFF.

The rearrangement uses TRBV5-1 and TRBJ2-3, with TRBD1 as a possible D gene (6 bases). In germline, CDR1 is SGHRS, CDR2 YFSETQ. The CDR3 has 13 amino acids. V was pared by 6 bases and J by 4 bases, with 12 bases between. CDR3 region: CASTEQGSDTQYF. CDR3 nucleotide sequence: TGCGCCAGCACCGAGCAGGGGTCAGATACGCAGTATTTT.

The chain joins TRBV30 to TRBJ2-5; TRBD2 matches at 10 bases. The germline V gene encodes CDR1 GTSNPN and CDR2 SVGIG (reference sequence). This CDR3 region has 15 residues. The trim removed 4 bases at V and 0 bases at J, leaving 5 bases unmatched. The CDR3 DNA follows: TGTGCCTGGACGCGTAGCGGGGGGTACCAAGAGACCCAGTACTTC. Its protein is CAWTRSGGYQETQYF.

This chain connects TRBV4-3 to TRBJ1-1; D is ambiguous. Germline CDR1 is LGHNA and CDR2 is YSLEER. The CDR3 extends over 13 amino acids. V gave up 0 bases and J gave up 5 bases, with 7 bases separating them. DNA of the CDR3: TGCGCCAGCAGCCAAGAGGGCTTGACTGAAGCTTTCTTT. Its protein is CASSQEGLTEAFF.

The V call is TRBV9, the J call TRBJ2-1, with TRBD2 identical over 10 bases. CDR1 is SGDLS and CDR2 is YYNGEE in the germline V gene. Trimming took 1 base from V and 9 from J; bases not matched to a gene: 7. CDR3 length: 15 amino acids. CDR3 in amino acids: CASSVRSGGASEQFF. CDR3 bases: TGTGCCAGCAGCGTACGGAGCGGGGGGGCCTCTGAGCAGTTCTTC. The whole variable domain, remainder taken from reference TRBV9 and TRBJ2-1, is DSGVTQTPKHLITATGQRVTLRCSPRSGDLSVYWYQQSLDQGLQFLIQYYNGEERAKGNILERFSAQQFPDLHSELNLSSLELGDSALYFCASSVRSGGASEQFFGPGTRLTVL.

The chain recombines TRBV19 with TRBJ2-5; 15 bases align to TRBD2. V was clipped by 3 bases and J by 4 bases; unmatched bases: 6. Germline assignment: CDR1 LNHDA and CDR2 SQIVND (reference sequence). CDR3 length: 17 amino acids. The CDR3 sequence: CASSIGTGLAGGETQYF. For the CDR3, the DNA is TGTGCCAGTAGTATTGGAACGGGACTAGCGGGGGGAGAGACCCAGTACTTC.

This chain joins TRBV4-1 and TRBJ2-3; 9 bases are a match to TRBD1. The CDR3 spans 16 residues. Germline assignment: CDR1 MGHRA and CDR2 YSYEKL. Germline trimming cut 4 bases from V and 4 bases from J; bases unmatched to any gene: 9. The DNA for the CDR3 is TGCGCCAGCAGCCCACCGGGACAGGGTATTGCAGATACGCAGTATTTT. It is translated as CASSPPGQGIADTQYF.

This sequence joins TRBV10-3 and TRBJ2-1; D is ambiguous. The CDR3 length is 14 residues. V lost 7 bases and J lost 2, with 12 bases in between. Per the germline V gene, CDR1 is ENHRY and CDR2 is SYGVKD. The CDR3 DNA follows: TGTGCCATCATGGGTTCAGGCCCCTACAATGAGCAGTTCTTC. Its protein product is CAIMGSGPYNEQFF.

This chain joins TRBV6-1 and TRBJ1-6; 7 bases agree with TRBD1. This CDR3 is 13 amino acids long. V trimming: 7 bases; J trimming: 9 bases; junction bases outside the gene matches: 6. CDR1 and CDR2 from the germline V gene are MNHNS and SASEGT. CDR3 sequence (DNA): TGTGCCAGCACGAACAGGGGAGGTTCACCCCTCCACTTT. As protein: CASTNRGGSPLHF.

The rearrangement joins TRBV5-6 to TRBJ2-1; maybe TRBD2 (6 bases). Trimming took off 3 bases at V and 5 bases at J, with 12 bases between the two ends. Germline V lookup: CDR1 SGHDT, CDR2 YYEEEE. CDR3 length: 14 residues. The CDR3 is CASSSVSGDNEQFF. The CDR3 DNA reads TGTGCCAGCAGCTCGGTGTCGGGAGACAATGAGCAGTTCTTC.

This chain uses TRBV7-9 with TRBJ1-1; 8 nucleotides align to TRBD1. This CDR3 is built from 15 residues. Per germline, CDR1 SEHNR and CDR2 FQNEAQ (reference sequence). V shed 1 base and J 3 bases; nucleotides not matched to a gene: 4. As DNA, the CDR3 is TGTGCCAGCAGCTTAGGGCAGGGGGCGGACACTGAAGCTTTCTTT. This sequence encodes CASSLGQGADTEAFF.

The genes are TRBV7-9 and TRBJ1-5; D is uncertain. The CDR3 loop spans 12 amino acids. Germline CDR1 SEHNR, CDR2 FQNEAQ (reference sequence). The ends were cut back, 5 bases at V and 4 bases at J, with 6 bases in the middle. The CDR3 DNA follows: TGTGCCAGCAGCAATAGTAATCAGCCCCAGCATTTT. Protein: CASSNSNQPQHF.

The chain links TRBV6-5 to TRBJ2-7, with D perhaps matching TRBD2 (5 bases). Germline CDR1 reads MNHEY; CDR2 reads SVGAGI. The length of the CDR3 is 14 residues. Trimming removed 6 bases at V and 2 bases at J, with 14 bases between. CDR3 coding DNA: TGTGCCAGCAGAACCCGGGAAAGAGCCTACGAGCAGTACTTC. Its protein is CASRTRERAYEQYF.

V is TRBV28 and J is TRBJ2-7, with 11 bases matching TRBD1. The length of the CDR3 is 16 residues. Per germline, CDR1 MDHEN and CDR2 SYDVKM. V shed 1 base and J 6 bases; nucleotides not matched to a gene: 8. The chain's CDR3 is CASSLSGTGGSFEQYF. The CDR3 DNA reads TGTGCCAGCAGTTTATCCGGGACAGGGGGGAGCTTCGAGCAGTACTTC.

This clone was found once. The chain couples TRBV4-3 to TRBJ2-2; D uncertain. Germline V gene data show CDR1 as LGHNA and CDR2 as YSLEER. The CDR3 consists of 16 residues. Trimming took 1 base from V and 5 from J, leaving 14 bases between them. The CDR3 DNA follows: TGCGCCAGCAGCCAAGTCGGAGTATATGCTACCGGGGAGCTGTTTTTT. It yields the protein CASSQVGVYATGELFF.

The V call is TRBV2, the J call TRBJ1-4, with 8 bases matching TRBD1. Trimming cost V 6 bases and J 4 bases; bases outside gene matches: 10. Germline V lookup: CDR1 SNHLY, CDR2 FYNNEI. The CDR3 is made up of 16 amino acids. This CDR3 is CASRRTGIWDNEKLFF. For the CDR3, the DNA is TGTGCCAGCAGACGGACAGGGATTTGGGATAATGAAAAACTGTTTTTT. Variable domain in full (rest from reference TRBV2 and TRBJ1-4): EPEVTQTPSHQVTQMGQEVILRCVPISNHLYFYWYRQILGQKVEFLVSFYNNEISEKSEIFDDQFSVERPDGSNFTLKIRSTKLEDSAMYFCASRRTGIWDNEKLFFGSGTQLSVL.

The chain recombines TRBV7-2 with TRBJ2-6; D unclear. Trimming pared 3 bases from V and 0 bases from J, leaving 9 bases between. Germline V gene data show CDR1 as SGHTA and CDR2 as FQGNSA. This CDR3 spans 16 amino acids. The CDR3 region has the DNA TGTGCCAGCAGCTTCCAGGCGCGCTCTGGGGCCAACGTCCTGACTTTC. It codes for CASSFQARSGANVLTF.

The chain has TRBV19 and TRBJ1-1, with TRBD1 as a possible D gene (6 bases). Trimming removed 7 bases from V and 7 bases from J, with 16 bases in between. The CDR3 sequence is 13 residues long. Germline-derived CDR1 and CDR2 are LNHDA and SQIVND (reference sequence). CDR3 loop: CASTLSGTHEAFF. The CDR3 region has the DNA TGTGCCAGTACCCTTTCCGGGACACATGAAGCTTTCTTT.

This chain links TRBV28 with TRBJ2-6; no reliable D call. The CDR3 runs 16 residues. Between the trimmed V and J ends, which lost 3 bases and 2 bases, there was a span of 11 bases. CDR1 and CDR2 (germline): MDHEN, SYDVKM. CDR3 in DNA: TGTGCCAGCAGTTTCCCGCGCGAGGCTGGGGCCAACGTCCTGACTTTC. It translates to CASSFPREAGANVLTF.

The CDR3 bases are TGTGCCAGCAGCCCCGCTGACTACACAGATACGCAGTATTTT. This translates into CASSPADYTDTQYF. The rearrangement uses TRBV28 and TRBJ2-3; a possible D gene is TRBD2 (5 bases). CDR1 and CDR2 (germline): MDHEN, SYDVKM. V shed 6 bases and J shed 2 bases, with 12 bases lying between them. The CDR3 runs to 14 residues.